The source of this T cell receptor (beta chain) is a study of cytomegalovirus exposure and HLA in healthy donors. Generated by immunoSEQ multiplex PCR, the TCRdb table keeps only in-frame clones and is missing some. The data contain about 240,000 clones, more than 75% of them singletons. In germline, CDR1 is LNHDA, CDR2 SQIVND (reference sequence). Trimming left V 11 bases short and J 0 bases short, with 11 bases between. This CDR3 region has 12 residues. Input material: PBMCs. The receptor's source is a man between 18 and 29 years old in good health and CMV-seronegative. The chain links TRBV19 to TRBJ2-7, with D hard to call. The chain's CDR3 is CAVGKNSYEQYF. Written as DNA, the CDR3 is TGTGCCGTCGGTAAAAACTCCTACGAGCAGTACTTC.